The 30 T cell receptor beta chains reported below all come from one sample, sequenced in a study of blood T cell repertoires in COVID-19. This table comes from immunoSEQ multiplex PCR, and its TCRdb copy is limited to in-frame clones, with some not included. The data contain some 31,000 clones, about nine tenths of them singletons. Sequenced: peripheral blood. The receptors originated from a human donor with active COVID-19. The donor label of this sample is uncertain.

Here the CDR3 reads CATSRKDRASYEQYF. The CDR3 DNA reads TGTGCCACCAGCAGAAAGGACAGGGCCTCCTACGAGCAGTACTTC. The V and J genes are TRBV15 and TRBJ2-7; 8 bases align to TRBD1. Trimming removed 2 bases from V and 0 bases from J; junction bases left unmatched: 3. Germline CDR1 is LNHNV and CDR2 is YYDKDF (reference sequence). There are 15 residues in the CDR3.

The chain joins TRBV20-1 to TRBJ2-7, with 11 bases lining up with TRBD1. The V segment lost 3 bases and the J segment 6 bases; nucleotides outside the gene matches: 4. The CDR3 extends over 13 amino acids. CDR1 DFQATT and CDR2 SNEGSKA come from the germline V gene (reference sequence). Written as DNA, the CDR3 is TGCAGTGCTAGTCGGACAGGGGGCATCGAGCAGTACTTC. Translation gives CSASRTGGIEQYF.

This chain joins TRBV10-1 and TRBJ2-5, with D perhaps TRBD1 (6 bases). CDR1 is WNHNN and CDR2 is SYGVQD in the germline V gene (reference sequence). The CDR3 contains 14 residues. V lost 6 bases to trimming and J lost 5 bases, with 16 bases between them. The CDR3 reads CASREQGYCETQYF. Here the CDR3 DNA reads TGCGCCAGCAGAGAACAGGGTTACTGCGAGACCCAGTACTTC.

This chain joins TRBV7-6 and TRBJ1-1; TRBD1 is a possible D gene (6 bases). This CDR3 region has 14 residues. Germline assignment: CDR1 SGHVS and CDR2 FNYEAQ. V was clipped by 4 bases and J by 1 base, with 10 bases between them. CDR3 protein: CASSSGHGNTEAFF. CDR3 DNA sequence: TGTGCCAGCAGCTCGGGACACGGGAACACTGAAGCTTTCTTT.

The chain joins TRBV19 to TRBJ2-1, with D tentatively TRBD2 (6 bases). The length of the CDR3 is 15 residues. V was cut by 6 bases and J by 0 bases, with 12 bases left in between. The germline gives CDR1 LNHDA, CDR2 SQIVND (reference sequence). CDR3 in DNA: TGTGCCAGTAGCCGGGACTCGAGCTCCTACAATGAGCAGTTCTTC. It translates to CASSRDSSSYNEQFF.

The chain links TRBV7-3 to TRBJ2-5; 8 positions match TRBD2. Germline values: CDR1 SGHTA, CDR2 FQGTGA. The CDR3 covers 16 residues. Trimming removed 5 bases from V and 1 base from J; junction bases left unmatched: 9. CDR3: CASSPLAGSRQETQYF. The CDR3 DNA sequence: TGTGCCAGCAGCCCCTTAGCGGGGAGTCGCCAAGAGACCCAGTACTTC.

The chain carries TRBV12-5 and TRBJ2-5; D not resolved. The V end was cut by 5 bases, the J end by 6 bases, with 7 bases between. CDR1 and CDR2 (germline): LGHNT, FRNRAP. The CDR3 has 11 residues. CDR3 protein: CASGHQKTQYF. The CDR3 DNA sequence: TGTGCTAGTGGTCATCAAAAGACCCAGTACTTC.

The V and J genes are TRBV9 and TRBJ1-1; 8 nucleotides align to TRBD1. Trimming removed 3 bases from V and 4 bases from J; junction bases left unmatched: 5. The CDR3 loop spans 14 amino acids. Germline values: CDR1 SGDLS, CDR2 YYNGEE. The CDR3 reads CASSAQGGVTEAFF. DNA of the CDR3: TGTGCCAGCAGCGCACAGGGGGGGGTCACTGAAGCTTTCTTT.

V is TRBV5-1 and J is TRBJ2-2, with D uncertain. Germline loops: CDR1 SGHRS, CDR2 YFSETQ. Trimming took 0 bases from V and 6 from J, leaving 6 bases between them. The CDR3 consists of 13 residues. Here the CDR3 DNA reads TGCGCCAGCAGCTTGGATCCCTCCGGGGAGCTGTTTTTT. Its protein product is CASSLDPSGELFF. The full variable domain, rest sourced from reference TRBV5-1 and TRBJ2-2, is KAGVTQTPRYLIKTRGQQVTLSCSPISGHRSVSWYQQTPGQGLQFLFEYFSETQRNKGNFPGRFSGRQFSNSRSEMNVSTLELGDSALYLCASSLDPSGELFFGEGSRLTVL.

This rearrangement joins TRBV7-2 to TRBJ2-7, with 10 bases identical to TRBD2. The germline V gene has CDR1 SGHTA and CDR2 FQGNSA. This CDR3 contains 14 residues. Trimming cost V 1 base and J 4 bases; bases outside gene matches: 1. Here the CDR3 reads CASSLERGGYEQYF. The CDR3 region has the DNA TGTGCCAGCAGCTTAGAGCGGGGGGGGTACGAGCAGTACTTC.

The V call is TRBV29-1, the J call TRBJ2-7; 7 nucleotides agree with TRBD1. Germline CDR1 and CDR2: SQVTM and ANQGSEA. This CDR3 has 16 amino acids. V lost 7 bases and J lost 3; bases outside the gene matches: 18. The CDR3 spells CSAASIGDSLFYEQYF. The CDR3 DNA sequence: TGCAGCGCAGCCAGTATCGGGGACAGTTTATTCTACGAGCAGTACTTC.

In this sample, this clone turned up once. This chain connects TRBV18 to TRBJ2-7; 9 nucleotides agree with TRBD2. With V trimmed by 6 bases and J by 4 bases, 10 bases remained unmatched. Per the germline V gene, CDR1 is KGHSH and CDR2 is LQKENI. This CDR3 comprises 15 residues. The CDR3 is CASSTGTSMEYEQYF. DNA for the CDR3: TGTGCCAGCTCCACCGGGACTAGCATGGAGTACGAGCAGTACTTC.

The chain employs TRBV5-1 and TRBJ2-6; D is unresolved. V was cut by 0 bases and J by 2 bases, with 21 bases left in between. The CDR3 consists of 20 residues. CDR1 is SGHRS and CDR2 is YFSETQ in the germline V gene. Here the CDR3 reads CASSLGPAFRSSTGANVLTF. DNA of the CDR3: TGCGCCAGCAGCTTGGGCCCAGCGTTCCGTTCTTCGACTGGGGCCAACGTCCTGACTTTC.

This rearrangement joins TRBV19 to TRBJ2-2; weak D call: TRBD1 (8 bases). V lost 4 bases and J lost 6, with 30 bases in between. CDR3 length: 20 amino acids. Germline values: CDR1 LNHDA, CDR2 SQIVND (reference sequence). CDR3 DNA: TGTGCCAGTAGTAAACTACGGGACAGGAAAGGAGGAGGGAGGGCCGGGGAGCTGTTTTTT. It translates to CASSKLRDRKGGGRAGELFF. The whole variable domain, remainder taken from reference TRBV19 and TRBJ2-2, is DGGITQSPKYLFRKEGQNVTLSCEQNLNHDAMYWYRQDPGQGLRLIYYSQIVNDFQKGDIAEGYSVSREKKESFPLTVTSAQKNPTAFYLCASSKLRDRKGGGRAGELFFGEGSRLTVL.

The CDR3 region is CASSQGGQGLSEAFF. In DNA, the CDR3 is TGTGCCAGCAGCCAGGGCGGACAGGGCCTAAGTGAAGCTTTCTTT. The chain carries TRBV3-1 (or the pseudogene TRBV3-2) and TRBJ1-1; TRBD1 aligns across 8 bases. After removal of 3 bases from V and 7 bases from J, the junction contained 10 bases not matched to a gene. The CDR3 has 15 residues. Germline CDR1 is LGHDT and CDR2 is YNNKEL (reference sequence).

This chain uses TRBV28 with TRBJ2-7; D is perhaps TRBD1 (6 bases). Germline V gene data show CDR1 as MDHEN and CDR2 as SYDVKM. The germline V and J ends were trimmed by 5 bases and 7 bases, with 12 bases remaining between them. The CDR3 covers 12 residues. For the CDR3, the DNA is TGTGCCAGCAGTACAGGGCTGGGGGAGCAGTACTTC. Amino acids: CASSTGLGEQYF. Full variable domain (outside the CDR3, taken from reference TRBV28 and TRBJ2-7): DVKVTQSSRYLVKRTGEKVFLECVQDMDHENMFWYRQDPGLGLRLIYFSYDVKMKEKGDIPEGYSVSREKKERFSLILESASTNQTSMYLCASSTGLGEQYFGPGTRLTVT.

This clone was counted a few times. The CDR3: CASRQAVNTEAFF. The CDR3 nucleotides are TGTGCCAGCCGACAGGCGGTAAACACTGAAGCTTTCTTT. This chain links TRBV7-3 with TRBJ1-1; D may be TRBD1 (6 bases). This CDR3 contains 13 residues. The V and J ends lost 8 bases and 2 bases respectively, with 12 bases between them. CDR1 and CDR2 (germline): SGHTA, FQGTGA. Full variable domain (rest looked up from reference TRBV7-3 and TRBJ1-1): GAGVSQTPSNKVTEKGKYVELRCDPISGHTALYWYRQSLGQGPEFLIYFQGTGAADDSGLPNDRFFAVRPEGSVSTLKIQRTERGDSAVYLCASRQAVNTEAFFGQGTRLTVV.

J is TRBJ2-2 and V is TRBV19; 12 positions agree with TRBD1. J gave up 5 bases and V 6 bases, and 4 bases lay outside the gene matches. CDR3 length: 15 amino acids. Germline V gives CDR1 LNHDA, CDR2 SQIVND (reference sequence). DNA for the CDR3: TGTGCCAGTAGCGGGACAGGGGGCGCAACCGGGGAGCTGTTTTTT. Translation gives CASSGTGGATGELFF.

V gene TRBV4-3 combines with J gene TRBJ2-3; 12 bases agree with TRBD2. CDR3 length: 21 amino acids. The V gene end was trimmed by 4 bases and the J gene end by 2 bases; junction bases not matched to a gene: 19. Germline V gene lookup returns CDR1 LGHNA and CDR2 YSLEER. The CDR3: CASSRLIPGASGGAPTDTQYF. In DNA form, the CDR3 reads TGCGCCAGCAGCCGCCTGATTCCGGGAGCTAGCGGGGGGGCGCCCACAGATACGCAGTATTTT.

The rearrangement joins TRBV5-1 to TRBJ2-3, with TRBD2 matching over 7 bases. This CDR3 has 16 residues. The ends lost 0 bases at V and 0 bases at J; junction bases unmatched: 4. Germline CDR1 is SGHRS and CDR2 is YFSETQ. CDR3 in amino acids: CASSLGASGSTDTQYF. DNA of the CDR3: TGCGCCAGCAGCTTGGGGGCTAGCGGAAGCACAGATACGCAGTATTTT.

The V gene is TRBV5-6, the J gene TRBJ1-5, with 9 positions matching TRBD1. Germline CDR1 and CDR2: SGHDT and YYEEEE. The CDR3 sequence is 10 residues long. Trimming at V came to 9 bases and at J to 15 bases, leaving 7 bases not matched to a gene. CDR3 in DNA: TGTGCCAAACTAGACAGGGGGAGGCATTTT. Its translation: CAKLDRGRHF.

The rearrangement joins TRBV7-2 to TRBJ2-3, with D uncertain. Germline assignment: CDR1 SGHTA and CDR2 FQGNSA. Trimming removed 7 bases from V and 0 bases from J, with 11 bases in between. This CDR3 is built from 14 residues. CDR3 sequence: CASTPTGSTDTQYF. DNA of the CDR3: TGTGCCAGCACCCCCACGGGTAGCACAGATACGCAGTATTTT. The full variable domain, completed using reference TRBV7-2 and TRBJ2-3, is GAGVSQSPSNKVTEKGKDVELRCDPISGHTALYWYRQSLGQGLEFLIYFQGNSAPDKSGLPSDRFSAERTGGSVSTLTIQRTQQEDSAVYLCASTPTGSTDTQYFGPGTRLTVL.

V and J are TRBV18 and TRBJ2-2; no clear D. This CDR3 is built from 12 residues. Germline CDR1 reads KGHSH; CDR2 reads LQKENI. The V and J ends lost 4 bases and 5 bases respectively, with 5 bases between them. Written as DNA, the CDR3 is TGTGCCAGCTCACTTTCGACCGGGGAGCTGTTTTTT. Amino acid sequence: CASSLSTGELFF.

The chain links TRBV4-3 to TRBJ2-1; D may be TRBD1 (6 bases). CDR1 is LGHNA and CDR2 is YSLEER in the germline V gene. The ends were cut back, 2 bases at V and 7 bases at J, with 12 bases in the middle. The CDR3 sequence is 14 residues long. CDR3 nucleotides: TGCGCCAGCAGCCAACGCGGCAGGGGAAATGAGCAGTTCTTC. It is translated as CASSQRGRGNEQFF.

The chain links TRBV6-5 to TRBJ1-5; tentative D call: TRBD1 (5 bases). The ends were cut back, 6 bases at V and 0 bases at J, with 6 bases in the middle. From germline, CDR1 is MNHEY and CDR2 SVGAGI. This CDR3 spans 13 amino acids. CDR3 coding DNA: TGTGCCAGCAGACAGGTTAGCAATCAGCCCCAGCATTTT. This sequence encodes CASRQVSNQPQHF.

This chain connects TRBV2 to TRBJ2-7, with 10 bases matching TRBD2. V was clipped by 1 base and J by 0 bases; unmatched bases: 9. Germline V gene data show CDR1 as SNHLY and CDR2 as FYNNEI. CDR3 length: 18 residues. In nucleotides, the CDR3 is TGTGCCAGCAGTGAAGTAGCGGGGGGCCTCATCATCTCCTACGAGCAGTACTTC. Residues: CASSEVAGGLIISYEQYF.

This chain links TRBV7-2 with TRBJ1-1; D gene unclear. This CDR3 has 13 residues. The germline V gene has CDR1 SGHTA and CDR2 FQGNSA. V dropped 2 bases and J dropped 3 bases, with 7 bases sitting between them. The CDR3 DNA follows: TGTGCCAGCAGCTTACTCGGGGACACTGAAGCTTTCTTT. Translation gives CASSLLGDTEAFF.

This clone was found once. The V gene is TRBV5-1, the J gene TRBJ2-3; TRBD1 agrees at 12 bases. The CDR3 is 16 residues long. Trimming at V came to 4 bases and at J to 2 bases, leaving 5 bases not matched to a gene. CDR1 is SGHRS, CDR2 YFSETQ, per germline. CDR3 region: CASSIGTGGSTDTQYF. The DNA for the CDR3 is TGCGCCAGCAGCATAGGGACAGGGGGCTCCACAGATACGCAGTATTTT.

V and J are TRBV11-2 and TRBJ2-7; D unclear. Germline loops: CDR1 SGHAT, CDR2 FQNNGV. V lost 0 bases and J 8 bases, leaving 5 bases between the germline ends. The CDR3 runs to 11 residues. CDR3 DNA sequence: TGTGCCAGCAGCTTAGATCGTAAGCAGTACTTC. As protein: CASSLDRKQYF.

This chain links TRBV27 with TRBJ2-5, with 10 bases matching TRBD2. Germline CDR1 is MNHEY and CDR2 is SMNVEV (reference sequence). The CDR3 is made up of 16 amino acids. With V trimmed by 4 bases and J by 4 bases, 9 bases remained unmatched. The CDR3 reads CASSSYPLAGVETQYF. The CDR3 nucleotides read TGTGCCAGCAGTTCGTACCCTCTAGCGGGGGTAGAGACCCAGTACTTC.